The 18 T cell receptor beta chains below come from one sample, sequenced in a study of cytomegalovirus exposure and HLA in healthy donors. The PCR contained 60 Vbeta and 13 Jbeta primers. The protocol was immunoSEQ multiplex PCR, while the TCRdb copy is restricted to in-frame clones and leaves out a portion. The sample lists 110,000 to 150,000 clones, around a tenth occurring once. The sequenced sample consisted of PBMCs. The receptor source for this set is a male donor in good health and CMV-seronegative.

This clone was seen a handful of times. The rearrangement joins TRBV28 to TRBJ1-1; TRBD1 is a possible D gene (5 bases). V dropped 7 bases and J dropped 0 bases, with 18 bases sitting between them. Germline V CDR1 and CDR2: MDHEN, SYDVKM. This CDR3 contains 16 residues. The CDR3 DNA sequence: TGTGCCAGCACCCTCGGGGGGACGGGTTTGAACACTGAAGCTTTCTTT. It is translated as CASTLGGTGLNTEAFF.

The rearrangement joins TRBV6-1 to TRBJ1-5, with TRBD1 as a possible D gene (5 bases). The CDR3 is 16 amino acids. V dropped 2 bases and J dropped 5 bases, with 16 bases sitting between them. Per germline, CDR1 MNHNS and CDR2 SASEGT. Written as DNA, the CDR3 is TGTGCCAGCAGTGAATGGTTGAGACAGATTGATCAGCCCCAGCATTTT. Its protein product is CASSEWLRQIDQPQHF.

The CDR3, as DNA: TGTGCCAGCAGCTGGGACAGGAATTCACCCCTCCACTTT. Residues: CASSWDRNSPLHF. The rearrangement joins TRBV5-6 to TRBJ1-6; 8 nucleotides match TRBD1. Germline CDR1 SGHDT, CDR2 YYEEEE. Unmatched junction bases numbered 0, after V lost 3 bases and J lost 7 bases. This CDR3 is 13 amino acids long.

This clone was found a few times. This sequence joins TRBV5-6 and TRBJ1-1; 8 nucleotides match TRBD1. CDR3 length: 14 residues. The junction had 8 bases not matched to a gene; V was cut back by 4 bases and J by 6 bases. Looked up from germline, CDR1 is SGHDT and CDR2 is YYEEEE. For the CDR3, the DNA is TGTGCCAGCAGCCGCCCGACAGGGGAGGCTGAAGCTTTCTTT. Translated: CASSRPTGEAEAFF.

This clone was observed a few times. CDR3 region: CASSSPRGQDGYTF. The CDR3 coding sequence is TGTGCCAGCAGCTCTCCCAGGGGGCAGGATGGCTACACCTTC. The chain joins TRBV5-5 to TRBJ1-2; 8 bases map to TRBD1. From germline, CDR1 is SGHKS and CDR2 YYEKEE (reference sequence). The CDR3 covers 14 residues. J gave up 6 bases and V 3 bases, and 7 bases lay outside the gene matches.

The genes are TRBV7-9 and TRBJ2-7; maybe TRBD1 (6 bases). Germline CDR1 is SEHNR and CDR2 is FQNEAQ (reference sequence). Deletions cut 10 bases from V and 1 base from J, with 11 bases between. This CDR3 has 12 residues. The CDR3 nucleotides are TGTGCCACACAGGGCAGATCCTACGAGCAGTACTTC. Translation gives CATQGRSYEQYF.

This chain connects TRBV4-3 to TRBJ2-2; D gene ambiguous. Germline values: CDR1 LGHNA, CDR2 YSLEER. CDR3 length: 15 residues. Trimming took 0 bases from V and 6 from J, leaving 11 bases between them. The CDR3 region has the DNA TGCGCCAGCAGCCAAGATAAACTTCTTGCCGGGGAGCTGTTTTTT. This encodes CASSQDKLLAGELFF.

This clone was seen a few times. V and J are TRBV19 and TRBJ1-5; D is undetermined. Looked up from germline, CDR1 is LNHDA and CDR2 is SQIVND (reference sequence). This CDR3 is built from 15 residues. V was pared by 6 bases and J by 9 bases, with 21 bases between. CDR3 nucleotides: TGTGCCAGTAGCATTTCTCCCGCTGCCTCGGGGCCCCAGCATTTT. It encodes CASSISPAASGPQHF. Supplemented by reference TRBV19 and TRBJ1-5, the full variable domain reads DGGITQSPKYLFRKEGQNVTLSCEQNLNHDAMYWYRQDPGQGLRLIYYSQIVNDFQKGDIAEGYSVSREKKESFPLTVTSAQKNPTAFYLCASSISPAASGPQHFGDGTRLSIL.

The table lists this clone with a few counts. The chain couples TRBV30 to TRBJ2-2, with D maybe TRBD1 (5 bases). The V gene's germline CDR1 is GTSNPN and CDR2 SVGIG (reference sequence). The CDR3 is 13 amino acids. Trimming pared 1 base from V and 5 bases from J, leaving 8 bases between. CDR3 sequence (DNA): TGTGCCTGGAGTGCAGGGAAAACCGGGGAGCTGTTTTTT. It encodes CAWSAGKTGELFF.

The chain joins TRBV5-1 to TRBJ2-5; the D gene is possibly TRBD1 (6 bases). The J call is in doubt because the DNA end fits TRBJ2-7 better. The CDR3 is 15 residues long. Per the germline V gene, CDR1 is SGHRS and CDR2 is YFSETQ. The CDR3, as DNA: TGCGCCAGCAGCTTCTACAGGGACGACTCCTACGAGCAGTACTTC. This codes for CASSFYRDDSYEQYF.

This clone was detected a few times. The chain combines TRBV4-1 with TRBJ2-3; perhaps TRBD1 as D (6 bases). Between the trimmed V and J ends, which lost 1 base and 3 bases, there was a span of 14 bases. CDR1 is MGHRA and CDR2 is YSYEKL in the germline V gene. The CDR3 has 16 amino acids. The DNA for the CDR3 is TGCGCCAGCAGCCAAGTTCAGGGGAGTGTGACAGATACGCAGTATTTT. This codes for CASSQVQGSVTDTQYF.

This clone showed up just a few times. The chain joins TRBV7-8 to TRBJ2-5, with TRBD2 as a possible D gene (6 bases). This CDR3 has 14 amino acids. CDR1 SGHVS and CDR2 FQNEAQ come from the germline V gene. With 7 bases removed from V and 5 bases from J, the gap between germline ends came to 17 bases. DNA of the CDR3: TGTGCCAGCACCCCCATGGGGGGTGGGGAGACCCAGTACTTC. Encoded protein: CASTPMGGGETQYF.

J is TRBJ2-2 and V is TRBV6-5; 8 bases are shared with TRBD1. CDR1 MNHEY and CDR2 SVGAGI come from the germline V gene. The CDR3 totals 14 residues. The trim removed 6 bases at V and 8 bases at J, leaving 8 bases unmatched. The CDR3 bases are TGTGCCAGCAGAAAGACAGGGGAAGGTGGGGAGCTGTTTTTT. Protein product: CASRKTGEGGELFF.

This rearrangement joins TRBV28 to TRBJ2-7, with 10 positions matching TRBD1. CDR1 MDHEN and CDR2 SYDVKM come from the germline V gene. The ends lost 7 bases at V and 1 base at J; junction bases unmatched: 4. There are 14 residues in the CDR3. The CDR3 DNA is TGTGCCAGCAACCGACAGGGGGCATCCTACGAGCAGTACTTC. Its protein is CASNRQGASYEQYF. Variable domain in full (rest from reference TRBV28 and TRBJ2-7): DVKVTQSSRYLVKRTGEKVFLECVQDMDHENMFWYRQDPGLGLRLIYFSYDVKMKEKGDIPEGYSVSREKKERFSLILESASTNQTSMYLCASNRQGASYEQYFGPGTRLTVT.

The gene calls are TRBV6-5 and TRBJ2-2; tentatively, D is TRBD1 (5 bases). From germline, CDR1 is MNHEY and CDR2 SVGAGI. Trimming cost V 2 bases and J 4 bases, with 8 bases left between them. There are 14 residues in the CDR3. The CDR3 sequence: CASSYGAGTGELFF. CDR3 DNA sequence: TGTGCCAGCAGTTACGGGGCTGGCACCGGGGAGCTGTTTTTT.

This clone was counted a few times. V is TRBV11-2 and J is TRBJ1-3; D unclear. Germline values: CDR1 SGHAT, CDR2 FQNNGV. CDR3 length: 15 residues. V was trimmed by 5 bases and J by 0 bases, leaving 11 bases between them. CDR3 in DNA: TGTGCCAGCAGCAGCCGGCGGAGCTCTGGAAACACCATATATTTT. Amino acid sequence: CASSSRRSSGNTIYF.

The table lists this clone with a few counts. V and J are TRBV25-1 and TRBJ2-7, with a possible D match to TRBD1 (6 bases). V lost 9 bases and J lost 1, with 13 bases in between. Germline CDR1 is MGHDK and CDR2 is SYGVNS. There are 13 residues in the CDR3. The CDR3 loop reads CASQGPKSYEQYF. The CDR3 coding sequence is TGTGCCAGTCAGGGGCCCAAGTCCTACGAGCAGTACTTC.

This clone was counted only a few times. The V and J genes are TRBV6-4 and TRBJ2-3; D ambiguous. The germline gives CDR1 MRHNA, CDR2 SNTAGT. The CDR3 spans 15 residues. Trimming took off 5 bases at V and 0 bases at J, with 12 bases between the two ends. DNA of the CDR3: TGTGCCAGCAGTCCCCGGGTCGCTAGCACAGATACGCAGTATTTT. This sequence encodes CASSPRVASTDTQYF.